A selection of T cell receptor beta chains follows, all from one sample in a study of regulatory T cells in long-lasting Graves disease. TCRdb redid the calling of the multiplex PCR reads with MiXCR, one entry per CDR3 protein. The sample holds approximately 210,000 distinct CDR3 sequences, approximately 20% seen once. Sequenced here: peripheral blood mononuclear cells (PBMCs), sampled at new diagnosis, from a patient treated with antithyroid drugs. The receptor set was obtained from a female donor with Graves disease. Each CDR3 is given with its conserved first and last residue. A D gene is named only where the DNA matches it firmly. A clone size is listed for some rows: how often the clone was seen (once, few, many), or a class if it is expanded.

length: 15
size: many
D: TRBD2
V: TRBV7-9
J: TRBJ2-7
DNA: TGTGCCAGCAGCAACCTAGCGGGGAGCTCCTACGAGCAGTACTTC
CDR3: CASSNLAGSSYEQYF

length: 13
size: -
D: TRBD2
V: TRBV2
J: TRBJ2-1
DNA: TGTGCCAGCGCTAGCGGGAGCGGGAATGAGCAGTTCTTC
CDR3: CASASGSGNEQFF

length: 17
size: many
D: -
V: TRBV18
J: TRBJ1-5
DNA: TGTGCCAGCTCACCGGACGGGCTGCACCATAGCAATCAGCCCCAGCATTTT
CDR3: CASSPDGLHHSNQPQHF

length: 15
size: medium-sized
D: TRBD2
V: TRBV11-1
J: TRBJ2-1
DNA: TGTGCCAGCAGCTTAGGTCCTGGACTAGCAATGGTTCAGTTCTTC
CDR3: CASSLGPGLAMVQFF

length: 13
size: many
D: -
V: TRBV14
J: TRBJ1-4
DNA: TGTGCCAGCAGCTCTGGGTCGGGTGAAAAACTGTTTTTT
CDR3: CASSSGSGEKLFF

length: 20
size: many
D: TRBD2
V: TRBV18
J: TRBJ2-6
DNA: TGTGCCAGCTCGCCGTCTCTAGCGGGGTCCTTGAGCTCTGGGGCCAACGTCCTGACTTTC
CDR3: CASSPSLAGSLSSGANVLTF

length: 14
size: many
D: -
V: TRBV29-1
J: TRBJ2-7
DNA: TGCAGCGTTGAAAGCCGGCCTAGCGCCTACGAGCAGTACTTC
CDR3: CSVESRPSAYEQYF

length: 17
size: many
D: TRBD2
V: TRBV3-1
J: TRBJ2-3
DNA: TGTGCCAGCAGCCAAGATGGTCTAGCGGGAGGGCCAGATACGCAGTATTTT
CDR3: CASSQDGLAGGPDTQYF

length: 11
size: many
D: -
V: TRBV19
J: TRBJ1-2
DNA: TGTGCCACTCGACAGAACTATGGCTACACCTTC
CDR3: CATRQNYGYTF

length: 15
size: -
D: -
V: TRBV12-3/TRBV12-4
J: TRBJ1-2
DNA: TGTGCCAGCAGTTTCTCTCGGGGAGCCCGCTATGGCTACGCCTTC
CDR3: CASSFSRGARYGYAF

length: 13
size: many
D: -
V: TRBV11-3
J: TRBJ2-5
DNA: TGTGCCAGCAGCTTAGTGTCGCTTGAGACCCAGTACTTC
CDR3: CASSLVSLETQYF

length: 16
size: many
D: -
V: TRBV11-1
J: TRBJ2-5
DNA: TGTGCCAGCAGCTCCCCCTTCCTAGCAGCCCAAGAGACCCAGTACTTC
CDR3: CASSSPFLAAQETQYF

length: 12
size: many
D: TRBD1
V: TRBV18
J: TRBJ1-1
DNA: TGTGCCAGCTCCGGGGACAGGGCGAGTGCTTTCTTT
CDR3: CASSGDRASAFF

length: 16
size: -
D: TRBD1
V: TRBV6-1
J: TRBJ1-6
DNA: TGTGCCAGCAGTGAAGGAGGGGGCAGGTATAATTCACCCCTCCACTTT
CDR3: CASSEGGGRYNSPLHF

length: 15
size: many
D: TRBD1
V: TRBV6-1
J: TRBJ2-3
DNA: TGTGCCAGCAGGTCGAGGGGACAGGGATCAGATACGCAGTATTTT
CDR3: CASRSRGQGSDTQYF

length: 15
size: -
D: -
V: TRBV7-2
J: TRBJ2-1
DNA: TGTGCCAGCAGCACCCTTAAGGGCTCCTACAATGAGCAGTTCTTC
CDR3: CASSTLKGSYNEQFF

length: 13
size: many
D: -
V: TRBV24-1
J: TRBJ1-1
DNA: TGTGCCACCAGTGATGCAGTAGACACTGAAGCTTTCTTT
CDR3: CATSDAVDTEAFF

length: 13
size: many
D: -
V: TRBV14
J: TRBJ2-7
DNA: TGTGCCAGCAGCCACCCGGGATCCTACGAGCAGTACTTC
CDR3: CASSHPGSYEQYF

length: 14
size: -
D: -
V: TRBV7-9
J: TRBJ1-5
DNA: TGTGCCAGCAGCTTAGCAGGGCTCAATCAGCCCCAGCATTTT
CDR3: CASSLAGLNQPQHF

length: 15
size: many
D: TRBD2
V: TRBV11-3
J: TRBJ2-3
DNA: TGTGCCAGCAGCCCTCACGCGGGAGGGCCAAATACGCAGTATTTT
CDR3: CASSPHAGGPNTQYF

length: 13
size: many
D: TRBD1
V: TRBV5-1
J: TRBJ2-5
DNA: TGCGCCAGCAGCCAAGGGACAGAAGAGACCCAGTACTTC
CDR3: CASSQGTEETQYF

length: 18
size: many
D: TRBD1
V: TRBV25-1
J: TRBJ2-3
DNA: TGTGCCAGCAGTGCAGGACAGGGGGGTTTCCAATACACAGATACGCAGTATTTT
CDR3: CASSAGQGGFQYTDTQYF

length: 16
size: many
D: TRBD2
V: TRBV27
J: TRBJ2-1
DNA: TGTGCCAGCATCCGGACTAGCGGGCCTACCTACAATGAGCAGTTCTTC
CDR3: CASIRTSGPTYNEQFF

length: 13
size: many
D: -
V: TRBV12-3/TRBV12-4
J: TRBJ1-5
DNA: TGTGCCAGCAGTTATTCAGTGAATCAGCCCCAGCATTTT
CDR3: CASSYSVNQPQHF

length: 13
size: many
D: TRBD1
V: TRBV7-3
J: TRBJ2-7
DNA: TGTGCCAGCAGCCTGACAGGGTTTGACGAGCAGTACTTC
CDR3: CASSLTGFDEQYF

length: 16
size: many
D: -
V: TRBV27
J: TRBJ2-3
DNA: TGTGCCAGCAGTCGTCCGGACAGCCTCAGCACAGATACGCAGTATTTT
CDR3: CASSRPDSLSTDTQYF

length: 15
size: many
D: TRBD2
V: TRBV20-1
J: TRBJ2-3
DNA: TGCAGTGCTAGGGCGACTAGCGGGAGCACAGATACGCAGTATTTT
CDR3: CSARATSGSTDTQYF

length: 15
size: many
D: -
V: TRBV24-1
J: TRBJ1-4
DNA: TGTGCCACCAGTGATCCCCGAAACCATAATGAAAAACTGTTTTTT
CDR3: CATSDPRNHNEKLFF

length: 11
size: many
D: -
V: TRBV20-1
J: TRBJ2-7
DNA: TGCAGTGCGTGGACAGCCTACGAGCAGTACTTC
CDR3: CSAWTAYEQYF

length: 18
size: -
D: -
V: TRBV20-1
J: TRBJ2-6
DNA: TGCAGTGCTAGAGATCGCGAAGGGTTAAAGTCTGGGGCCAACGTCCTGACTTTC
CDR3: CSARDREGLKSGANVLTF

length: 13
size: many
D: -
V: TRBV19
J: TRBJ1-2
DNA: TGTGCCAGTAGTATTCCCGGCGCCTATGGCTACACCTTC
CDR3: CASSIPGAYGYTF

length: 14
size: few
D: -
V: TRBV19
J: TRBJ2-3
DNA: TGTGCCAGTACCCCTAGAGCTAGCACAGATACGCAGTATTTT
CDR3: CASTPRASTDTQYF

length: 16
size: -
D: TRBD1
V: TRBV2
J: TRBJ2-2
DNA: TGTGCCTCTATCGGTCCGGACAGGGTCGACTCCGGGGAGCTGTTTTTT
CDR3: CASIGPDRVDSGELFF

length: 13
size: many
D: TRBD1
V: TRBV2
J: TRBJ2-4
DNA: TGTGCCAGCAGCTCCGACAGGGGACACATTCAGTACTTC
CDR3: CASSSDRGHIQYF

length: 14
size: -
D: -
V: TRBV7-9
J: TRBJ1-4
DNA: TGTGCCAGCAGCCCAACAGGGTGGAATGAAAAACTGTTTTTT
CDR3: CASSPTGWNEKLFF

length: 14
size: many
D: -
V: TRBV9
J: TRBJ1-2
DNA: TGTGCCAGCAGCGTAGCTGAGGGGCTCGGTGGCTACACCTTC
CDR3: CASSVAEGLGGYTF

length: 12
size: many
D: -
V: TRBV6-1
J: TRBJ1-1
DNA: TGTGCCAGCAGTATAACATTCACTGAAGCTTTCTTT
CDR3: CASSITFTEAFF

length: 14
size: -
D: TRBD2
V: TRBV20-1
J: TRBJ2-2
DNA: TGCAGTGCCCGGGACTTCGGGAGGACCGGGGAGCTGTTTTTT
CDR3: CSARDFGRTGELFF

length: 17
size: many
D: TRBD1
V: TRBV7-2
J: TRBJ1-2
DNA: TGTGCCAGCAGCCCCGCCGGGACAGGGGGCGCGTTTTGGGGCTACACCTTC
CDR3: CASSPAGTGGAFWGYTF

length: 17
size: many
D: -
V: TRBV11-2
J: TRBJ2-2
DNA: TGTGCCAGCAGCTTAAGACTAGAGGATTCGAACACCGGGGAGCTGTTTTTT
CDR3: CASSLRLEDSNTGELFF

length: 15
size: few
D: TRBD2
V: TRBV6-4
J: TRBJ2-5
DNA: TGTGCCAGCAGTGACTCAGCGGGAGGGCCCGAGACCCAGTACTTC
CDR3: CASSDSAGGPETQYF

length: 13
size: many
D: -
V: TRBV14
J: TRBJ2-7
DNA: TGTGCCAGCAGCCAAGCGGTACCTTACGAGCAGTACTTC
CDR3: CASSQAVPYEQYF

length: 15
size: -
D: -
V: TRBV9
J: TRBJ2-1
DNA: TGTGCCAGCAGCCCTTGGGGGAGCTCCTACAATGAGCAGTTCTTC
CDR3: CASSPWGSSYNEQFF

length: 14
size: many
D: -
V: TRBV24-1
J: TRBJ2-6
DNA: TGTGCCACCAGCCTCGGTGCTGGGGCCAACGTCCTGACTTTC
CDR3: CATSLGAGANVLTF

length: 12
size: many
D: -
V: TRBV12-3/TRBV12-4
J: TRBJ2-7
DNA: TGTGCCAGCAGGAGGTGGGGCTACGAGCAGTACTTC
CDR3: CASRRWGYEQYF

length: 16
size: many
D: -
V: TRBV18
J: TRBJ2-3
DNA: TGTGCCAGCTCACCAACTTCGGGGCAGAACACAGATACGCAGTATTTT
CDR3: CASSPTSGQNTDTQYF